These T cell receptor beta chains were read from a single sample in a study of monozygotic twins with cystic fibrosis. Assay: immunoSEQ multiplex PCR; the TCRdb copy retains only in-frame clones and omits some. The table includes about 14,000 clones, around 93% detected once. The sequencing sample was made of blood. The receptor source for this set is a girl aged 2-10 years with cystic fibrosis. Each CDR3 is given with its conserved first and last residue. D genes are given only for firm matches. Rows give clone size only sometimes, using once, few, many, or a class for an expanded clone.

CDR3 protein: CASSYGGAANYNEQFF
CDR3 DNA: TGTGCCAGCAGTTATGGAGGGGCGGCAAACTACAATGAGCAGTTCTTC
V gene: TRBV6-5
J gene: TRBJ2-1
D gene: -
clone size: -

CDR3 protein: CASSIGEIMNTEAFF
CDR3 DNA: TGTGCCAGTAGTATCGGGGAAATCATGAACACTGAAGCTTTCTTT
V gene: TRBV19
J gene: TRBJ1-1
D gene: -
clone size: once

CDR3 protein: CASSPDSGKRETQYF
CDR3 DNA: TGTGCCAGCTCACCTGATAGCGGGAAGAGGGAGACCCAGTACTTC
V gene: TRBV18
J gene: TRBJ2-5
D gene: TRBD2
clone size: -

CDR3 protein: CASSLAGAMNTEAFF
CDR3 DNA: TGTGCCAGCAGCTTGGCCGGGGCCATGAACACTGAAGCTTTCTTT
V gene: TRBV5-4
J gene: TRBJ1-1
D gene: -
clone size: -

CDR3 protein: CASSPSGRNTEAFF
CDR3 DNA: TGTGCCAGCAGCCCATCTGGGAGAAACACTGAAGCTTTCTTT
V gene: TRBV7-3
J gene: TRBJ1-1
D gene: -
clone size: few

CDR3 protein: CASSQDKREQFF
CDR3 DNA: TGCGCCAGCAGCCAAGATAAAAGAGAGCAGTTCTTC
V gene: TRBV4-3
J gene: TRBJ2-1
D gene: -
clone size: -

CDR3 protein: CASSFYRTRLGTDTQYF
CDR3 DNA: TGTGCCAGCAGCTTTTACCGGACCCGGCTAGGTACAGATACGCAGTATTTT
V gene: TRBV5-6
J gene: TRBJ2-3
D gene: -
clone size: -

CDR3 protein: CASSDGPQDTQYF
CDR3 DNA: TGTGCCAGCAGTGACGGACCTCAAGATACGCAGTATTTT
V gene: TRBV28
J gene: TRBJ2-3
D gene: -
clone size: -

CDR3 protein: CASSVFSGPHYYEQYF
CDR3 DNA: TGTGCCAGCAGCGTATTTTCAGGGCCCCACTACTACGAGCAGTACTTC
V gene: TRBV9
J gene: TRBJ2-7
D gene: -
clone size: -

CDR3 protein: CASSPLRSGRAGADTQYF
CDR3 DNA: TGTGCCAGTAGTCCCCTGCGGAGCGGGAGGGCCGGGGCAGATACGCAGTATTTT
V gene: TRBV19
J gene: TRBJ2-3
D gene: TRBD2
clone size: -

CDR3 protein: CASSLVAGGGAQFF
CDR3 DNA: TGTGCCAGCAGCTTGGTAGCGGGAGGAGGGGCGCAGTTCTTC
V gene: TRBV5-6
J gene: TRBJ2-1
D gene: TRBD2
clone size: -

CDR3 protein: CASRIGSEQFF
CDR3 DNA: TGTGCCAGCAGAATCGGAAGTGAGCAGTTCTTC
V gene: TRBV2
J gene: TRBJ2-1
D gene: -
clone size: -

CDR3 protein: CAWSALPWSGRNTGELFF
CDR3 DNA: TGTGCCTGGAGTGCCCTCCCCTGGAGCGGGAGAAACACCGGGGAGCTGTTTTTT
V gene: TRBV30
J gene: TRBJ2-2
D gene: TRBD2
clone size: once

CDR3 protein: CATAQGAFSGQYF
CDR3 DNA: TGTGCCACCGCACAGGGCGCGTTTTCGGGGCAGTACTTC
V gene: TRBV19
J gene: TRBJ2-7
D gene: -
clone size: once

CDR3 protein: CASSSEWGADTQYF
CDR3 DNA: TGTGCCAGCAGCTCTGAGTGGGGTGCAGATACGCAGTATTTT
V gene: TRBV5-5
J gene: TRBJ2-3
D gene: -
clone size: once

CDR3 protein: CASSQEGVEPQHF
CDR3 DNA: TGCGCCAGCAGCCAAGAAGGGGTAGAGCCCCAGCATTTT
V gene: TRBV4-1
J gene: TRBJ1-5
D gene: -
clone size: once

CDR3 protein: CASSPGQGLYNEQFF
CDR3 DNA: TGCGCCAGCAGCCCAGGACAGGGGCTATACAATGAGCAGTTCTTC
V gene: TRBV4-3
J gene: TRBJ2-1
D gene: TRBD1
clone size: -

CDR3 protein: CASSDSNRSPGELFF
CDR3 DNA: TGTGCCAGCAGTGACTCGAATCGGAGTCCCGGGGAGCTGTTTTTT
V gene: TRBV6-4
J gene: TRBJ2-2
D gene: -
clone size: -

CDR3 protein: CASSTGATNEKLFF
CDR3 DNA: TGTGCCAGCAGTACGGGGGCAACTAATGAAAAACTGTTTTTT
V gene: TRBV6-1
J gene: TRBJ1-4
D gene: -
clone size: -

CDR3 protein: CASGLAGVDEQYF
CDR3 DNA: TGTGCCAGCGGACTAGCGGGAGTTGACGAGCAGTACTTC
V gene: TRBV19
J gene: TRBJ2-7
D gene: TRBD2
clone size: once

CDR3 protein: CASSLVANEQFF
CDR3 DNA: TGTGCCAGCAGCTTAGTGGCGAATGAGCAGTTCTTC
V gene: TRBV7-9
J gene: TRBJ2-1
D gene: -
clone size: -

CDR3 protein: CASRGTGTDRPQHF
CDR3 DNA: TGTGCCAGCAGAGGGACAGGGACCGATCGGCCCCAGCATTTT
V gene: TRBV6-1
J gene: TRBJ1-5
D gene: TRBD1
clone size: -

CDR3 protein: CASSLGRLGTTGNTIYF
CDR3 DNA: TGTGCCAGCAGCTTAGGCCGGCTCGGGACAACTGGAAACACCATATATTTT
V gene: TRBV11-2
J gene: TRBJ1-3
D gene: -
clone size: -

CDR3 protein: CASSSFSSQYF
CDR3 DNA: TGTGCCAGCAGCTCATTTTCGAGCCAGTACTTC
V gene: TRBV5-6
J gene: TRBJ2-5
D gene: -
clone size: -

CDR3 protein: CASRRLAGVGGELFF
CDR3 DNA: TGTGCCAGTAGGAGACTAGCGGGAGTTGGCGGGGAGCTGTTTTTT
V gene: TRBV19
J gene: TRBJ2-2
D gene: TRBD2
clone size: -